The rows below give T cell receptor beta chains drawn from one sample of a study of blood T cells in healthy people across ages. TCRdb re-called the 5' RACE reads through MiXCR, storing one row per CDR3 protein. The data hold roughly 1.5 million distinct CDR3 sequences, with less than 45% observed a single time. Input material: blood. Receptors originate from a woman between 18 and 29 years old in good health. The CDR3 runs from the conserved cysteine through the conserved F or W. A D gene is named only where the DNA matches it firmly. Not all rows give a size; the values are once, few, many and, for expanded clones, a class.

cdr3_length j_call d_call clone_size v_call cdr3_aa cdr3_nt
13 TRBJ2-7 - - TRBV6-5 CASSYPHSDEQYF TGTGCCAGCAGTTACCCCCACAGCGACGAGCAGTACTTC
15 TRBJ2-7 TRBD2 - TRBV7-2 CASSLGGRASYEQYF TGTGCCAGCAGCTTAGGGGGGAGGGCATCCTACGAGCAGTACTTC
12 TRBJ2-5 - - TRBV29-1 CSVDRGTETQYF TGCAGCGTGGACAGAGGGACGGAGACCCAGTACTTC
15 TRBJ2-1 - few TRBV6-5 CASSYSSPSVNEQFF TGTGCCAGCAGTTACTCGAGTCCTAGCGTGAATGAGCAGTTCTTC
11 TRBJ1-4 - few TRBV14 CASSQGVKLFF TGTGCCAGCAGCCAAGGGGTAAAACTGTTTTTT
14 TRBJ2-1 - few TRBV10-3 CAIGKPNSYNEQFF TGTGCCATCGGGAAGCCGAACTCCTACAATGAGCAGTTCTTC
15 TRBJ2-2 TRBD2 - TRBV7-9 CASSPRAGYTGELFF TGTGCCAGCAGCCCTAGAGCGGGGTACACCGGGGAGCTGTTTTTT
14 TRBJ2-7 TRBD2 - TRBV9 CASSVTSGSHEQYF TGTGCCAGCAGCGTGACTAGCGGGAGCCACGAGCAGTACTTC
16 TRBJ2-1 - once TRBV4-1 CASSQVIAGSYNEQFF TGCGCCAGCAGCCAAGTGATAGCCGGCTCCTACAATGAGCAGTTCTTC
14 TRBJ2-1 - many TRBV7-2 CASSPGTSYNEQFF TGCGCCAGCAGCCCCGGGACTTCCTACAATGAGCAGTTCTTC
16 TRBJ2-1 - - TRBV4-3 CASSQERGGWGNEQFF TGCGCCAGCAGCCAAGAGAGGGGGGGATGGGGGAATGAGCAGTTCTTC
15 TRBJ1-4 - - TRBV27 CASTFRDSTNEKLFF TGTGCCAGCACCTTTAGGGACTCAACTAATGAAAAACTGTTTTTT
14 TRBJ2-3 - - TRBV28 CASSGQEVADTQYF TGTGCCAGCAGCGGTCAGGAGGTAGCAGATACGCAGTATTTT
14 TRBJ2-1 TRBD1 once TRBV6-6 CASSVQGVQDEQFF TGTGCCAGCAGCGTACAGGGGGTGCAGGATGAGCAGTTCTTC
14 TRBJ1-2 - - TRBV7-2 CASSKKTGSYGYTF TGTGCCAGCAGCAAAAAGACAGGCTCCTATGGCTACACCTTC
11 TRBJ2-7 - many TRBV12-3/TRBV12-4 CASSFFNEQYF TGTGCCAGCAGTTTTTTCAACGAGCAGTACTTC
12 TRBJ2-7 - few TRBV28 CASSFVNYEQYF TGTGCCAGCAGTTTCGTAAACTACGAGCAGTACTTC
17 TRBJ2-3 TRBD2 - TRBV6-1 CASSEAQLAGFTDTQYF TGTGCCAGCAGTGAAGCCCAACTAGCGGGGTTCACAGATACGCAGTATTTT
15 TRBJ2-3 TRBD1 - TRBV7-2 CAGSLEQGYTDTQYF TGTGCCGGCAGCTTAGAACAGGGGTACACAGATACGCAGTATTTT
15 TRBJ2-7 TRBD2 once TRBV11-2 CASSSLAGRACEQYF TGTGCCAGCAGCTCACTAGCGGGCCGAGCCTGCGAGCAGTACTTC
17 TRBJ2-2 - few TRBV4-3 CASSQELQEQYTGELFF TGCGCCAGCAGCCAAGAATTACAGGAACAGTACACCGGGGAGCTGTTTTTT
12 TRBJ1-5 - - TRBV6-2/TRBV6-3 CASSYAAQPQHF TGTGCCAGCAGTTATGCGGCTCAGCCCCAGCATTTT
17 TRBJ2-1 - - TRBV12-3/TRBV12-4 CASSLGSAILSYNEQFF TGTGCCAGCAGTTTAGGCTCTGCGATACTCTCCTACAATGAGCAGTTCTTC
15 TRBJ2-7 TRBD2 few TRBV5-1 CASSLSRLAAYEQYF TGCGCCAGCAGCTTGAGTCGACTAGCGGCATACGAGCAGTACTTC
13 TRBJ1-1 TRBD1 few TRBV7-9 CASSLAQGVRAFF TGTGCCAGCAGCTTAGCGCAGGGGGTCAGGGCTTTCTTT
15 TRBJ1-2 - few TRBV11-2 CASSLGYTSAYGYTF TGTGCCAGCAGCTTAGGATATACGTCGGCCTATGGCTACACCTTC
13 TRBJ1-2 TRBD1 - TRBV7-9 CASIITGGNGYTF TGTGCCAGCATCATCACAGGGGGTAATGGCTACACCTTC
15 TRBJ2-1 TRBD2 few TRBV7-2 CASSRGTSGRVEQFF TGTGCCAGCAGCCGCGGGACTAGCGGGAGGGTTGAGCAGTTCTTC
14 TRBJ2-7 TRBD2 - TRBV10-3 CAISGWEGLNEQYF TGTGCCATCAGTGGGTGGGAGGGCCTGAACGAGCAGTACTTC
15 TRBJ2-1 - - TRBV10-3 CASSEGSGVYNEQFF TGTGCCTCGTCGGAAGGTAGCGGAGTCTACAATGAGCAGTTCTTC
15 TRBJ2-7 TRBD2 few TRBV2 CASRRLAGLAYEQYF TGTGCCAGCAGAAGACTAGCGGGATTGGCCTACGAGCAGTACTTC
16 TRBJ2-3 TRBD2 - TRBV12-3/TRBV12-4 CASSSIAGGSTDTQYF TGTGCCAGCAGCTCTATAGCGGGGGGAAGCACAGATACGCAGTATTTT
15 TRBJ1-1 - - TRBV4-3 CASSQERRLNTEVFF TGCGCCAGCAGCCAAGAGAGACGCTTGAACACTGAAGTTTTCTTT
14 TRBJ2-3 - - TRBV7-8 CASSPPGTPDTQYF TGTGCCAGCAGCCCCCCCGGGACCCCGGATACGCAGTATTTT
16 TRBJ1-1 - - TRBV12-3/TRBV12-4 CASSLALGQGFSEAFF TGTGCCAGCAGTTTAGCTTTAGGGCAGGGGTTTTCTGAAGCTTTCTTT
16 TRBJ1-1 - - TRBV7-9 CASSLFETAWGTEAFF TGTGCCAGCAGCTTATTCGAGACAGCATGGGGCACTGAAGCTTTCTTT
15 TRBJ2-5 TRBD2 - TRBV19 CASSPPGLAAETQYF TGTGCCAGTAGTCCTCCTGGACTAGCAGCTGAGACCCAGTACTTC